The clone carrying this TCR beta chain occurred many times. Its specificity is unknown. One entry per CDR3 protein, called by TCRdb with MiXCR from the reads. The sample records more than 250,000 distinct CDR3 sequences, around a quarter being singletons. The sample is drawn from a study of T cell repertoires in cytomegalovirus infection. Looking at the study overall: Well-studied HLA-B-restricted CMV epitopes were used in the study alongside recently identified HLA-C-restricted ones. TCR beta signatures that were public indicated CMV infection and matching HLA type.

Notes on the study in general: Cumulative frequency of public TCR beta families picked out carriers of CMV plus the relevant HLA. It was HLA-C-restricted CMV-specific TCR beta clonotypes that dominated the response ex vivo.

The sequence was collected from a human donor in good health (CMV status not recorded). Some clones in this sample may be carry-over from other donors' samples. Here the sequenced sample was cultured PBMCs, taken from culture after CMV antigen stimulation.

CDR3 region: CASSRRTRPFPDTQYF. In nucleotides, the CDR3 is TGTGCCAGCTCTCGGAGGACTCGACCCTTCCCAGATACGCAGTATTTT. The chain carries TRBV6-1 and TRBJ2-3, with a weak D call TRBD2 (5 bases). V shed 8 bases and J shed 4 bases, with 22 bases lying between them. Germline V gives CDR1 MNHNS, CDR2 SASEGT. This CDR3 spans 16 amino acids.